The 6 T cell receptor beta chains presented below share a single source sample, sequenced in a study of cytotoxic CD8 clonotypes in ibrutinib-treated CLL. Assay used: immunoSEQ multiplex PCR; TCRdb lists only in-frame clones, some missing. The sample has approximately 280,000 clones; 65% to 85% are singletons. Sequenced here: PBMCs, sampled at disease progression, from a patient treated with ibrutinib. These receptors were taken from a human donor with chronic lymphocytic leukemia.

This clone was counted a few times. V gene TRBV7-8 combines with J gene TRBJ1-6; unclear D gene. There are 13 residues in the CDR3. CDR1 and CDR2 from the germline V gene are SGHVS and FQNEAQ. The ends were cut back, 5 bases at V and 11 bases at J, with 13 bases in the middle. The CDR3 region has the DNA TGTGCCAGCAGCCCCCCAGTAAAAGCACCCCTCCACTTT. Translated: CASSPPVKAPLHF.

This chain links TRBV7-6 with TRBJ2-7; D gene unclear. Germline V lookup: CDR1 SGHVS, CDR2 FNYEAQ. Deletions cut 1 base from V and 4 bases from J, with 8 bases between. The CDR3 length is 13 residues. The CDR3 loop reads CASSLELEYEQYF. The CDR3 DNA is TGTGCCAGCAGCTTAGAACTCGAGTACGAGCAGTACTTC.

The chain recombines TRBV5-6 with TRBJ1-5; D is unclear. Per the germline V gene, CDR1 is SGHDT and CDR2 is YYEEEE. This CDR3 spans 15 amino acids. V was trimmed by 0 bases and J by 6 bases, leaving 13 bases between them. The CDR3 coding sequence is TGTGCCAGCAGCTTGGGTCCCTTTCAGAGTCAGCCCCAGCATTTT. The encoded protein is CASSLGPFQSQPQHF.

CDR3 protein: CATSRDLFPEAFF. The DNA of the CDR3 is TGTGCCACCAGCAGAGATCTATTCCCTGAAGCTTTCTTT. V usage is TRBV15 and J usage is TRBJ1-1; no firm D call. Trimming stripped 0 bases from V and 6 bases from J, with 8 bases between. The CDR3 is 13 residues long. Germline-derived CDR1 and CDR2 are LNHNV and YYDKDF (reference sequence).

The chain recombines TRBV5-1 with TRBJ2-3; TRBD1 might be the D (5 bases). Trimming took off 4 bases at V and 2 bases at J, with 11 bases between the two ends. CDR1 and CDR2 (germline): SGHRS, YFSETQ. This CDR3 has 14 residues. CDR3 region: CASSTGAITDTQYF. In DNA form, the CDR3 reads TGCGCCAGCAGCACTGGGGCTATCACAGATACGCAGTATTTT.

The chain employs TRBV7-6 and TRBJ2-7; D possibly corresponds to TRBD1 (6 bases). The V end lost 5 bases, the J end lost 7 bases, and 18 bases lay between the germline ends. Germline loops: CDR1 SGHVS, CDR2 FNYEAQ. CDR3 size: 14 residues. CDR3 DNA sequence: TGTGCCAGCAGCCTCATGGGACAATCGAATGAGCAGTACTTC. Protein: CASSLMGQSNEQYF.